The clone carrying this TCR beta chain has a count of ten or more. Antigen: not known. A read error may account for a junction end that differs from germline. The data derive from a study of breast tumors, draining lymph nodes, adjacent tissues. General observations from the study: Tumors had less TCR diversity than lymph nodes, more than nontumor tissue. The data were judged consistent with most tumor T cells coming from lymph node and expanding in tumor.

The lymph nodes were axillary draining lymph nodes from breast cancer patients. TCRdb called the multiplex PCR reads again in MiXCR, with one record for every CDR3 protein. Of fewer than 150,000 distinct CDR3 sequences listed, over 20% were seen once; the top ten hold 2% to 2.5%. The CDR3 runs to 14 residues. Germline CDR1 SNHLY, CDR2 FYNNEI. Specimen: axillary lymph node tissue. This clonotype was sampled from a female donor with breast cancer. Some clones in this sample may be carry-over from other donors' samples. The gene calls are TRBV2 and TRBJ1-6; no firm D call. The CDR3 sequence is CASRETAYNSPLYF. The CDR3 coding sequence is TGTGCCAGCAGGGAGACGGCCTATAATTCACCCCTCTACTTT.